These 4 T cell receptor beta chains were all obtained from the same sample, sequenced in a study of cytomegalovirus exposure and HLA in healthy donors. Both 60 Vbeta primers and 13 Jbeta primers went into the PCR. Assay used: immunoSEQ multiplex PCR; TCRdb lists only in-frame clones, some missing. The repertoire holds 100,000 or so clones, with roughly four fifths as singletons. Sequencing was performed on PBMCs. The source is a man aged 35 to 55 in good health and CMV-seropositive.

The V and J genes are TRBV5-5 and TRBJ2-6, with 7 bases identical to TRBD1. Germline V gene sequence: CDR1 SGHKS, CDR2 YYEKEE (reference sequence). J gave up 0 bases and V 6 bases, and 12 bases lay outside the gene matches. The CDR3 contains 18 residues. CDR3 DNA sequence: TGTGCCAGCAACCTACAGGGGACCAGGACCTCTGGGGCCAACGTCCTGACTTTC. This encodes CASNLQGTRTSGANVLTF.

The rearrangement joins TRBV7-2 to TRBJ1-3; TRBD1 matches 9 bases. With V trimmed by 5 bases and J by 7 bases, 12 bases remained unmatched. The CDR3 length is 16 residues. Germline CDR1 is SGHTA and CDR2 is FQGNSA. The CDR3 nucleotides are TGTGCCAGCAGCGTTAACCCGGGACAGGGAAGGAACACCATATATTTT. Encoded protein: CASSVNPGQGRNTIYF.

CDR3 region: CAAREAGGPRAQYF. CDR3 nucleotide sequence: TGTGCCGCCCGGGAGGCGGGGGGCCCGCGGGCGCAGTATTTT. V and J are TRBV7-2 and TRBJ2-3; 8 nucleotides line up with TRBD2. The V gene's germline CDR1 is SGHTA and CDR2 FQGNSA. V was pared by 11 bases and J by 10 bases, with 17 bases of the junction left unmatched. CDR3 size: 14 residues.

J is TRBJ2-7 and V is TRBV5-1; 9 bases align to TRBD1. Trimming at V came to 7 bases and at J to 2 bases, leaving 10 bases not matched to a gene. The CDR3 sequence is 15 residues long. The V gene's germline CDR1 is SGHRS and CDR2 YFSETQ. CDR3 in amino acids: CASSWGQGKTYEQYF. The CDR3 nucleotides are TGCGCCAGCTCCTGGGGACAGGGAAAAACCTACGAGCAGTACTTC.